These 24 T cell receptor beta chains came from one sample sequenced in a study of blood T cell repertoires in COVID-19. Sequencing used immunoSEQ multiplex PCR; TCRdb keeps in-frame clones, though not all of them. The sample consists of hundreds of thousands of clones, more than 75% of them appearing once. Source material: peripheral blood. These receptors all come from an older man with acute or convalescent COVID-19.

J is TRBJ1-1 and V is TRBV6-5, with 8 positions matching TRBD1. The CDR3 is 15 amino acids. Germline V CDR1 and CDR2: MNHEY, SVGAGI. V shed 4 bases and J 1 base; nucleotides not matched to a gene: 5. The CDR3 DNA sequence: TGTGCCAGCAGTTCGCAGGGGGCTGGGAACACTGAAGCTTTCTTT. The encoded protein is CASSSQGAGNTEAFF.

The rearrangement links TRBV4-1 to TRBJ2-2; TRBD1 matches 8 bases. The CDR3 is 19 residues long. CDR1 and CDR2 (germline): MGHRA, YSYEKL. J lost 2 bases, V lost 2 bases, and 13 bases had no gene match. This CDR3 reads CASSQRWTGRDTNTGELFF. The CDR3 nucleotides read TGCGCCAGCAGCCAACGGTGGACAGGGAGAGATACAAACACCGGGGAGCTGTTTTTT.

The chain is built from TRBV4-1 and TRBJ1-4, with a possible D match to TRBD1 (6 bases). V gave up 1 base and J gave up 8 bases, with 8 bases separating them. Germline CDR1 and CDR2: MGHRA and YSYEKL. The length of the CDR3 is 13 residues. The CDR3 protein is CASSQAGVEKLFF. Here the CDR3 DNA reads TGCGCCAGCAGCCAAGCAGGGGTAGAAAAACTGTTTTTT.

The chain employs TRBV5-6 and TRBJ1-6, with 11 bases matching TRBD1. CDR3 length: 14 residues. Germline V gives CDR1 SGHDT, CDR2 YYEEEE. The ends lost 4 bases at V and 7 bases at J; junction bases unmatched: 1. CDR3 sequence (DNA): TGTGCCAGCAGCAGGACAGGGGGCAATTCACCCCTCCACTTT. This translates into CASSRTGGNSPLHF.

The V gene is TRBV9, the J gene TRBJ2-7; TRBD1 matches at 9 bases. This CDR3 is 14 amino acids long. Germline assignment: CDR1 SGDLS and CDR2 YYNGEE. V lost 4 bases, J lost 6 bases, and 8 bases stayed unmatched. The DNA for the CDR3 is TGTGCCAGCAGCCTAGGGACAGGGTTTAGCGAGCAGTACTTC. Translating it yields CASSLGTGFSEQYF. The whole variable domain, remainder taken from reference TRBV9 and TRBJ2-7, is DSGVTQTPKHLITATGQRVTLRCSPRSGDLSVYWYQQSLDQGLQFLIQYYNGEERAKGNILERFSAQQFPDLHSELNLSSLELGDSALYFCASSLGTGFSEQYFGPGTRLTVT.

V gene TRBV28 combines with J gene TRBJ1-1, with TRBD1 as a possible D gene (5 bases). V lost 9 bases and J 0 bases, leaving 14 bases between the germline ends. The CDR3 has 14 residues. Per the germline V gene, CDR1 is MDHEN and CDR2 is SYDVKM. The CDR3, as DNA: TGTGCCAGTAATAGGGGCAGGCTGAACACTGAAGCTTTCTTT. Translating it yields CASNRGRLNTEAFF.

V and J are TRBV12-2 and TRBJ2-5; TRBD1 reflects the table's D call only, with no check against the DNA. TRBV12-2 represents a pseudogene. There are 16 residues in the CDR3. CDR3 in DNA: TGTGCAAGTCGCTTCCACCGGGACAACGAGGAAGAGACCCAGTACTTC. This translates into CASRFHRDNEEETQYF.

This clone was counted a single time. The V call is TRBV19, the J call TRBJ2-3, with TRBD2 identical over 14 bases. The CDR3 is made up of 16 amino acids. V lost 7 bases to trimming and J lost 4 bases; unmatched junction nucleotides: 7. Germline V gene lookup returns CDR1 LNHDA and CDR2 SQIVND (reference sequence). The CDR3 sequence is CASISTSGGASDTQYF. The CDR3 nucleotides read TGTGCCAGTATTTCGACTAGCGGGGGGGCCTCAGATACGCAGTATTTT.

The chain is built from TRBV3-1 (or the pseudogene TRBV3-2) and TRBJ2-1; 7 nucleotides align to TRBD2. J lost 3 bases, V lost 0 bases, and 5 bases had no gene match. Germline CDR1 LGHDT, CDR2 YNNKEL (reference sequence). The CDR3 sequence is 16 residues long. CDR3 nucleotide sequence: TGTGCCAGCAGCCAAGATGCGTGGGGGGGCTACAATGAGCAGTTCTTC. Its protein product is CASSQDAWGGYNEQFF.

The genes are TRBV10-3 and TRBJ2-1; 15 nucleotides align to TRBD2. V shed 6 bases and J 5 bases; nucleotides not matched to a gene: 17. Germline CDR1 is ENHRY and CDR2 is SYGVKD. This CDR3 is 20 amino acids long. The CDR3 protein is CAISRLGLAGGPRIHNEQFF. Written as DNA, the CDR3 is TGTGCCATCAGCCGCCTAGGACTAGCGGGAGGGCCGCGTATCCACAATGAGCAGTTCTTC.

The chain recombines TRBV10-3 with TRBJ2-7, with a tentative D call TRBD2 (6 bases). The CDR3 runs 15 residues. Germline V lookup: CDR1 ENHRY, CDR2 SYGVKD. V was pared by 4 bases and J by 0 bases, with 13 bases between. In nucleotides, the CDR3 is TGTGCCATCAGTGTGCGGGGCCCGAGCTCCTACGAGCAGTACTTC. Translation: CAISVRGPSSYEQYF.

The CDR3 DNA sequence: TGTGCCAGCAGTTCCGGGGGGACTAGCTATGCTGAGCAGTTCTTC. It translates to CASSSGGTSYAEQFF. This chain joins TRBV6-5 and TRBJ2-1; 9 bases fit TRBD2. Per the germline V gene, CDR1 is MNHEY and CDR2 is SVGAGI. The CDR3 length is 15 residues. Trimming at V came to 4 bases and at J to 9 bases, leaving 10 bases not matched to a gene.

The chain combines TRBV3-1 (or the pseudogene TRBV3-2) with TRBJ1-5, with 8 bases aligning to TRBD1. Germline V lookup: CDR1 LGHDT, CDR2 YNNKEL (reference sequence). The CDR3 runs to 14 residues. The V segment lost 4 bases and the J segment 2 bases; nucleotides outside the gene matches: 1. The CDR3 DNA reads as TGTGCCAGCAGCCCGACAGGGGGCAATCAGCCCCAGCATTTT. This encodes CASSPTGGNQPQHF.

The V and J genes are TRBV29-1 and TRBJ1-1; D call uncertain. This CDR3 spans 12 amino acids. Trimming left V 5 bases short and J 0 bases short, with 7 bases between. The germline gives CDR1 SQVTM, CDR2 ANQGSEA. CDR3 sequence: CSVSGLNTEAFF. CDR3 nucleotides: TGCAGCGTTTCTGGCTTGAACACTGAAGCTTTCTTT.

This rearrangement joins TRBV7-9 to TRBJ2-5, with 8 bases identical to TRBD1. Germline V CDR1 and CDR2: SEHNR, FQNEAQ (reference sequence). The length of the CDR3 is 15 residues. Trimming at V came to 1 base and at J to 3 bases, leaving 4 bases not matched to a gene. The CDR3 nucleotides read TGTGCCAGCAGCTTAGGGACAGGGACCAAAGAGACCCAGTACTTC. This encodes CASSLGTGTKETQYF.

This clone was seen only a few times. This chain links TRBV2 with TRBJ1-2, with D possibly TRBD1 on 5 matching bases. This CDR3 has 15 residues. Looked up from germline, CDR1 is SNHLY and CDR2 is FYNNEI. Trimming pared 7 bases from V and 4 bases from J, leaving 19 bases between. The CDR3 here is CASTSRLQAIYGYTF. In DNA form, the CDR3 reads TGTGCCAGCACTTCCCGCTTACAGGCGATCTATGGCTACACCTTC.

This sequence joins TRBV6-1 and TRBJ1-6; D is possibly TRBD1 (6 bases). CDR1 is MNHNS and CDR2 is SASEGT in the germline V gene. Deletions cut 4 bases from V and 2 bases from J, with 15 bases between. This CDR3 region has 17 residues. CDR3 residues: CASSGHRASAYNSPLHF. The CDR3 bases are TGTGCCAGCAGTGGTCACAGGGCCAGCGCCTATAATTCACCCCTCCACTTT.

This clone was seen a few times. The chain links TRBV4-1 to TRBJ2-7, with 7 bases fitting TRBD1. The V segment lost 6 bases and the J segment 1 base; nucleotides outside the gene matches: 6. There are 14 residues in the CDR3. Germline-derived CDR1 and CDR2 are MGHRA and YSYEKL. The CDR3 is CASSRTGRSYEQYF. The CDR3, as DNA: TGCGCCAGCAGTAGGACAGGACGATCCTACGAGCAGTACTTC.

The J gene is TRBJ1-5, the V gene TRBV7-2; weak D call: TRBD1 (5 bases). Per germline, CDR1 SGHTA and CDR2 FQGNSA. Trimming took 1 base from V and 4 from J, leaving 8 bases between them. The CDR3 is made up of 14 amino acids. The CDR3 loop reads CASSLEAGNQPQHF. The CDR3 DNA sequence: TGTGCCAGCAGCTTAGAGGCAGGGAATCAGCCCCAGCATTTT. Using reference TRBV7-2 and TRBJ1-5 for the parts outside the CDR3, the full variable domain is GAGVSQSPSNKVTEKGKDVELRCDPISGHTALYWYRQSLGQGLEFLIYFQGNSAPDKSGLPSDRFSAERTGGSVSTLTIQRTQQEDSAVYLCASSLEAGNQPQHFGDGTRLSIL.

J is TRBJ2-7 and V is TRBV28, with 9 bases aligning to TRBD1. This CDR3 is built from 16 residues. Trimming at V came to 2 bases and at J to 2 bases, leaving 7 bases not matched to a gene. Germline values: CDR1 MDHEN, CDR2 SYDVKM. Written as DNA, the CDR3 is TGTGCCAGCAGTTTAGGGAACAGGGGGCTGGCCTACGAGCAGTACTTC. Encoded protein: CASSLGNRGLAYEQYF.

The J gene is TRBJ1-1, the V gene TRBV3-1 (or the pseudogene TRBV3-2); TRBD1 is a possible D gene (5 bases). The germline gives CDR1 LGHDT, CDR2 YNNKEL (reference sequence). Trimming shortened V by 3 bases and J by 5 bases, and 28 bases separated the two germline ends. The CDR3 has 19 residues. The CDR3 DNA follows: TGTGCCAGCAGCCACCGAGAGGGGCGGGACCCCTTACTGGGGACTGAAGCTTTCTTT. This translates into CASSHREGRDPLLGTEAFF.

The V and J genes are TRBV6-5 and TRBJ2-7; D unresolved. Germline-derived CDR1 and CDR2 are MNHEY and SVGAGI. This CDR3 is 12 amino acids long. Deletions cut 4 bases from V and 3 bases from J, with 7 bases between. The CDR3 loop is CASSSDFYEQYF. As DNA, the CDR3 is TGTGCCAGCAGTTCTGACTTCTACGAGCAGTACTTC.

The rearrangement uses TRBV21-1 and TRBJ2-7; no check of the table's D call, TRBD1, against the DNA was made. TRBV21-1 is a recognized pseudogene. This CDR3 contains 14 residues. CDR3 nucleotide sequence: TGTGCCAGCAGCAAAGGAACAACCTCCTACGAGCAGTACTTC. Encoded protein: CASSKGTTSYEQYF.

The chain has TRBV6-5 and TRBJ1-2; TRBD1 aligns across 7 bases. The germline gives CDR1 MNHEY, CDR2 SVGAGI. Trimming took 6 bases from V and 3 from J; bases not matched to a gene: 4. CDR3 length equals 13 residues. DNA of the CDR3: TGTGCCAGCAGAACCGACAGGGACTATGGCTACACCTTC. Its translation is CASRTDRDYGYTF.